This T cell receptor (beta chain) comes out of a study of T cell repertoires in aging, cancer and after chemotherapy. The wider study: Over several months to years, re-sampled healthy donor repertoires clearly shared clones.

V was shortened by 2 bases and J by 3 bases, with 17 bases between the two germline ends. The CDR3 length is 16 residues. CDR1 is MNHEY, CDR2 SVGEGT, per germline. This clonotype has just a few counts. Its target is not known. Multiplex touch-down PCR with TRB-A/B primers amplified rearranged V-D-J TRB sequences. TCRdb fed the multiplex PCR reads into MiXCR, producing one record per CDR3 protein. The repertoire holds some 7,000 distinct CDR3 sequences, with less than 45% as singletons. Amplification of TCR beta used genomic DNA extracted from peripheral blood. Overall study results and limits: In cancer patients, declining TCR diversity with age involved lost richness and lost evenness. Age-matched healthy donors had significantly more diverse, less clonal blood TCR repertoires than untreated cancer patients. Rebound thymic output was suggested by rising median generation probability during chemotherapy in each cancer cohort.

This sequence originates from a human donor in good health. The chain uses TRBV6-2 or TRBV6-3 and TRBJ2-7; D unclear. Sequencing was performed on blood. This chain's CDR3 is CASSYLEQSLFYEQYF. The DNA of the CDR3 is TGTGCCAGCAGTTACCTGGAGCAGAGTTTATTCTACGAGCAGTACTTC.